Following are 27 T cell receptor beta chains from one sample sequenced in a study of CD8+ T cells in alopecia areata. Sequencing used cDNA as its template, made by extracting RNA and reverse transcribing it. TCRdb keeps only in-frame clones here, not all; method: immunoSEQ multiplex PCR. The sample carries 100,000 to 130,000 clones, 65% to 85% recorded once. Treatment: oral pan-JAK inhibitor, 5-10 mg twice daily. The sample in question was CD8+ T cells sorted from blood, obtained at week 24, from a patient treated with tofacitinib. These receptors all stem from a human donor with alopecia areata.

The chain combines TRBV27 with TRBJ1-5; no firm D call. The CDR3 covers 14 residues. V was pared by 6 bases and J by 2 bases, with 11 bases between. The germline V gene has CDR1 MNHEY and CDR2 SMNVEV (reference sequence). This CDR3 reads CASRTWGGNQPQHF. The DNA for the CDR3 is TGTGCCAGCAGGACATGGGGAGGCAATCAGCCCCAGCATTTT.

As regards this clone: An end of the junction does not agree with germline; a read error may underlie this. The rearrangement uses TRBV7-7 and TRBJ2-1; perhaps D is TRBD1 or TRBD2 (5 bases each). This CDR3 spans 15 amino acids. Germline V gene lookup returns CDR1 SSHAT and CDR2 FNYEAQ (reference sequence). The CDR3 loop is CASSLDRGPLDEQFF. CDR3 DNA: TGTGCTAGCAGCTTAGACCGGGGCCCCCTGGATGAGCAGTTCTTC.

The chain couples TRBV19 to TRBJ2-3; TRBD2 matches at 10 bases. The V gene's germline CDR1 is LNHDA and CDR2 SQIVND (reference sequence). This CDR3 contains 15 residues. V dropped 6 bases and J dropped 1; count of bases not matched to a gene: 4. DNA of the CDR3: TGTGCCAGTAGACCTCTAGCGGGGGGCACAGATACGCAGTATTTT. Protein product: CASRPLAGGTDTQYF.

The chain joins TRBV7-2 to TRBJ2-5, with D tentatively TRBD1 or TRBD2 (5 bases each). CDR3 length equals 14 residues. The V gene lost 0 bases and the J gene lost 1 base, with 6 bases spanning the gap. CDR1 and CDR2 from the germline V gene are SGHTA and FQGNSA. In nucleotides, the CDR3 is TGTGCCAGCAGCTTAGCCGGGACCCAAGAGACCCAGTACTTC. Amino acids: CASSLAGTQETQYF.

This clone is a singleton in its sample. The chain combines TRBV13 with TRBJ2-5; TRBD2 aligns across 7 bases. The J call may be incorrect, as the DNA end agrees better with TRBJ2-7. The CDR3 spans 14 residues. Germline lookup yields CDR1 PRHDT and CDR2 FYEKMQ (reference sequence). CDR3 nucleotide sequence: TGTGCCAGCAGCCCTCCGGGGGGATCCTACGAGCAGTACTTC. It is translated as CASSPPGGSYEQYF.

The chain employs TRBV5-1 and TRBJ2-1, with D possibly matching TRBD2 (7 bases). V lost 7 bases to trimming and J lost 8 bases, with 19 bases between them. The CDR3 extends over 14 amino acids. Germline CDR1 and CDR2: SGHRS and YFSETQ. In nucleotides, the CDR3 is TGCGCCAGCTTGGCGGCGGGGGCCGGGGATGAGCAGTTCTTC. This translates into CASLAAGAGDEQFF.

CDR3 nucleotides: TGCAGCGTAGAACTAGACAGGGCCTACGAGCAGTACTTC. Residues: CSVELDRAYEQYF. V usage is TRBV29-1 and J usage is TRBJ2-7; TRBD1 matches at 7 bases. This CDR3 region has 13 residues. The V gene end was trimmed by 6 bases and the J gene end by 2 bases; junction bases not matched to a gene: 7. Germline CDR1 reads SQVTM; CDR2 reads ANQGSEA.

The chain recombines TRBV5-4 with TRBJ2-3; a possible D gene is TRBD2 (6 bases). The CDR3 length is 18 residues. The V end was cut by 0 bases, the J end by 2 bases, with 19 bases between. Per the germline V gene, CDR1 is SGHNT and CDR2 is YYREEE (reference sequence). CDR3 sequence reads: CASSLGGALGGNTDTQYF. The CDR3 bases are TGTGCCAGCAGCTTGGGCGGGGCCCTGGGCGGGAACACAGATACGCAGTATTTT. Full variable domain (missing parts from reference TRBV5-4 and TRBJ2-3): ETGVTQSPTHLIKTRGQQVTLRCSSQSGHNTVSWYQQALGQGPQFIFQYYREEENGRGNFPPRFSGLQFPNYSSELNVNALELDDSALYLCASSLGGALGGNTDTQYFGPGTRLTVL.

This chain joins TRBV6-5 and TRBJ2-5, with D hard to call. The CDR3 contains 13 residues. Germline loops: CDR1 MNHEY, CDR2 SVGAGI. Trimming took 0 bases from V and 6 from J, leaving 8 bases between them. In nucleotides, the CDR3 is TGTGCCAGCAGTTACTCTCATCAGCAGACCCAGTACTTC. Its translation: CASSYSHQQTQYF.

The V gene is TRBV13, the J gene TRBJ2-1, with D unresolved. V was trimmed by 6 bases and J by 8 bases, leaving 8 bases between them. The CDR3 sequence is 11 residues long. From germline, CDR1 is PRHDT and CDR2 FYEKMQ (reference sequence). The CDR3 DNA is TGTGCCAGCAGTCCTCGTTATGAGCAGTTCTTC. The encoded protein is CASSPRYEQFF. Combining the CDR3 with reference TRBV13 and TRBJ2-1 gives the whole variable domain AAGVIQSPRHLIKEKRETATLKCYPIPRHDTVYWYQQGPGQDPQFLISFYEKMQSDKGSIPDRFSAQQFSDYHSELNMSSLELGDSALYFCASSPRYEQFFGPGTRLTVL.

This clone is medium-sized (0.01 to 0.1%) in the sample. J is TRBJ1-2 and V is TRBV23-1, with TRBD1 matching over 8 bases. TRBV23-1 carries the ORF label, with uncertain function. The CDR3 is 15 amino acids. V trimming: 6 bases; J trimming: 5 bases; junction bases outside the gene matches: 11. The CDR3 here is CASSQDRTGQYGYTF. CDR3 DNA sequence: TGCGCCAGCAGCCAAGATAGGACAGGGCAATATGGCTACACCTTC.

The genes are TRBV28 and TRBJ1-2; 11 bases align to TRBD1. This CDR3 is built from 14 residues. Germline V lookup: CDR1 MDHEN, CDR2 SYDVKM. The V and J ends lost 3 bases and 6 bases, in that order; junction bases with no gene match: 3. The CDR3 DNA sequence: TGTGCCAGCAGTTTCGGGACAGGGGGGGATGGCTACACCTTC. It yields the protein CASSFGTGGDGYTF.

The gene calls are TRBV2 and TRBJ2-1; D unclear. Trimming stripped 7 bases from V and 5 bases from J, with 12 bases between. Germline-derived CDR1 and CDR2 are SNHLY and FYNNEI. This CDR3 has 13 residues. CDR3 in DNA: TGTGCCAGCAACCCTAGGCAGGACAATGAGCAGTTCTTC. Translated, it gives CASNPRQDNEQFF.

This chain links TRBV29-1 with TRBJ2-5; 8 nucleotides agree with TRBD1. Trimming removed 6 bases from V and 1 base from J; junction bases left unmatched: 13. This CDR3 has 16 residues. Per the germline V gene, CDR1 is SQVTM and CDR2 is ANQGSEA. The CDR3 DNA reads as TGCAGCGTCGTACCCTCGCGGGACAGGAGCCAAGAGACCCAGTACTTC. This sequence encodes CSVVPSRDRSQETQYF.

The CDR3 loop is CASGTGFNSPLHF. CDR3 in DNA: TGTGCCAGCGGGACAGGGTTTAATTCACCCCTCCACTTT. The genes are TRBV6-5 and TRBJ1-6; 9 nucleotides align to TRBD1. This CDR3 is 13 amino acids long. The V gene's germline CDR1 is MNHEY and CDR2 SVGAGI. The ends lost 8 bases at V and 6 bases at J; junction bases unmatched: 2.

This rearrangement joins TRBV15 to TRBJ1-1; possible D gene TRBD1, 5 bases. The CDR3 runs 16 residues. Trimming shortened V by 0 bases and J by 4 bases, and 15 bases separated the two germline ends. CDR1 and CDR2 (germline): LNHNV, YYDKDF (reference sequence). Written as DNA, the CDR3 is TGTGCCACCAGCAGAGACGTCGGGGGTTGGGGCACTGAAGCTTTCTTT. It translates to CATSRDVGGWGTEAFF.

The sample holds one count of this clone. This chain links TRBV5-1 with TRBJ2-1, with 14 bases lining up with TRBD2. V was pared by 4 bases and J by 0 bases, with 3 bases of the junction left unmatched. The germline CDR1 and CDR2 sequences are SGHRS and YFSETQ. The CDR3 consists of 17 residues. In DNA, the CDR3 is TGCGCCAGCAGCGAAGGACTAGCGGGGGGCTCCTACAATGAGCAGTTCTTC. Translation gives CASSEGLAGGSYNEQFF.

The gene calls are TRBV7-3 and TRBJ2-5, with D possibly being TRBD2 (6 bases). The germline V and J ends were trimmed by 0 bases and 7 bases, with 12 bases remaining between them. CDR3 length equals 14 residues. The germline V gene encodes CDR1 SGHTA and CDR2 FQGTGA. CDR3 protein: CASSLTGGLRTQYF. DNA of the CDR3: TGTGCCAGCAGCTTAACAGGAGGGTTAAGGACCCAGTACTTC.

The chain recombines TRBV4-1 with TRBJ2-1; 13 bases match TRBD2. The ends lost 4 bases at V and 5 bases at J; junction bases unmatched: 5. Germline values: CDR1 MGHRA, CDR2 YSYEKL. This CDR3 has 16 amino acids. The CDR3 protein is CASSLRLAGGHNEQFF. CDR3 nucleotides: TGCGCCAGCAGCCTCCGACTAGCGGGGGGCCACAATGAGCAGTTCTTC.

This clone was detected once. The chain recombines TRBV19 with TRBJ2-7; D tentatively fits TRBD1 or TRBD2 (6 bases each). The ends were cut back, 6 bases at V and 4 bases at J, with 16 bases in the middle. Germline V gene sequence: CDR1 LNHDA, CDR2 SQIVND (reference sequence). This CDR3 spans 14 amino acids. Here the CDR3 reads CASRLRGGQYEQYF. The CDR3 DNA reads TGTGCCAGTAGATTGAGAGGGGGGCAGTACGAGCAGTACTTC.

The CDR3 DNA is TGTGCCTGCTCTAGCGGGGAGTCCTACGAGCAGTACTTC. Its translation: CACSSGESYEQYF. The rearrangement uses TRBV30 and TRBJ2-7, with 9 positions matching TRBD2. Trimming removed 6 bases from V and 1 base from J; junction bases left unmatched: 4. CDR1 and CDR2 (germline): GTSNPN, SVGIG (reference sequence). CDR3 length: 13 amino acids.

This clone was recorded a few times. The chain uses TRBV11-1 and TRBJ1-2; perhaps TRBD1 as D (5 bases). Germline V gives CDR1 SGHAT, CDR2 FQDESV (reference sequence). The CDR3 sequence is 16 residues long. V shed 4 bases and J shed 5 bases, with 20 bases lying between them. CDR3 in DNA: TGTGCCAGCAGCTCCGGGCGGGACGGAAACCTTTATGGCTACACCTTC. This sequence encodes CASSSGRDGNLYGYTF.

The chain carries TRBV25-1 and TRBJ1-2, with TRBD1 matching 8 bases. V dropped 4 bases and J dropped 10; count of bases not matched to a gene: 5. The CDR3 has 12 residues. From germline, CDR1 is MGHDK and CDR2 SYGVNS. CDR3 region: CASSAGQGDYTF. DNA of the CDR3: TGTGCCAGCAGTGCTGGACAGGGCGACTACACCTTC.

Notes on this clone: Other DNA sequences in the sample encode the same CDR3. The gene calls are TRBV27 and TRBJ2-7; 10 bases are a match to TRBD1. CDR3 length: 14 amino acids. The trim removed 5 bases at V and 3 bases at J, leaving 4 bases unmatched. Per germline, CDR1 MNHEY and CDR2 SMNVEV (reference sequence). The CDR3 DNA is TGTGCCAGCAGTCTCGGGACAGGGGTCTACGAGCAGTACTTC. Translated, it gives CASSLGTGVYEQYF.

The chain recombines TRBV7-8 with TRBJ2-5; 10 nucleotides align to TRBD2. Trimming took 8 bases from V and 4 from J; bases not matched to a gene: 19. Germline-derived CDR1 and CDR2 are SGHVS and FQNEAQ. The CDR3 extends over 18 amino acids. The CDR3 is CASGERGGGGPRLETQYF. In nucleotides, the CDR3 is TGTGCCAGCGGGGAGCGGGGGGGCGGAGGTCCTCGCTTAGAGACCCAGTACTTC. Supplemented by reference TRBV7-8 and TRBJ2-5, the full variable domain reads GAGVSQSPRYKVAKRGQDVALRCDPISGHVSLFWYQQALGQGPEFLTYFQNEAQLDKSGLPSDRFFAERPEGSVSTLKIQRTQQEDSAVYLCASGERGGGGPRLETQYFGPGTRLLVL.

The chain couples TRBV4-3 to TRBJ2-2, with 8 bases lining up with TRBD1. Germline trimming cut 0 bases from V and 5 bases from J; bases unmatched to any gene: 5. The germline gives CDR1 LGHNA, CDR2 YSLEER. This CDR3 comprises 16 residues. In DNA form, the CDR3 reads TGCGCCAGCAGCCAAGAGGACAGGGAGGTAACCGGGGAGCTGTTTTTT. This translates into CASSQEDREVTGELFF.

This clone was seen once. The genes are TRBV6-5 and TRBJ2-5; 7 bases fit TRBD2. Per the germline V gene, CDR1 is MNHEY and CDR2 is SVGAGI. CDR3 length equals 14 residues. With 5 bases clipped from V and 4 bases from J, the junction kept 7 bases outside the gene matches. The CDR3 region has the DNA TGTGCCAGCAGTACCCCGTCGGGAGGAGAGACCCAGTACTTC. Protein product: CASSTPSGGETQYF.